The source of this T cell receptor (beta chain) is a study of T cell repertoires in cytomegalovirus infection. Overall study: Signatures in public TCR beta sequences pointed to both CMV infection and matching HLA type. Study-level results: Totalled public TCR beta family frequency picked out people who carried CMV plus the relevant HLA. The ex vivo response was dominated by HLA-C-restricted CMV-specific TCR beta clonotypes.

TCRdb ran MiXCR on the reads and lists one entry per CDR3 protein. The sample lists about half a million distinct CDR3 sequences; under 45% were seen once. Notes on this clonotype: The target antigen is unknown.

CDR3 length: 15 residues. V trimming: 4 bases; J trimming: 6 bases; junction bases outside the gene matches: 11. This TCR came from a human donor in good health (CMV status not recorded). Some clones in this sample may be carry-over from other donors' samples. The material was cultured PBMCs, obtained from culture after CMV antigen stimulation. The chain uses TRBV12-3 or TRBV12-4 and TRBJ2-7; 8 bases match TRBD2. As DNA, the CDR3 is TGTGCCAGCAGTTCACCGGGACTAGGGGTTTTCGAGCAGTACTTC. This gives the protein CASSSPGLGVFEQYF.